A selection of T cell receptor beta chains follows, all from one sample in a study of spatial heterogeneity in lung cancer. One entry per CDR3 protein results from TCRdb running MiXCR on the 5' RACE reads. The sample has more than 85,000 distinct CDR3 sequences; approximately 8.6% are singletons. The input for sequencing was PBMCs, taken at surgery. The receptors were sampled from a male donor with early-stage non-small cell lung cancer. Both conserved end residues are part of each CDR3. D genes are given only for firm matches. Size tells how often a clone was seen (once, few, many) or the class of an expanded clone, and some rows leave it out.

clone_size	j_call	v_call	d_call	cdr3_aa	cdr3_nt
few	TRBJ2-7	TRBV18	-	CASSPTFNSYEQYF	TGTGCCAGCTCACCGACCTTCAACTCCTACGAGCAGTACTTC
few	TRBJ2-2	TRBV12-3/TRBV12-4	-	CASQNRGVRAGELFF	TGTGCCAGCCAAAACCGCGGGGTCCGGGCCGGGGAGCTGTTTTTT
-	TRBJ2-7	TRBV7-2	TRBD2	CASSLLAGYEQYF	TGTGCCAGCAGCTTACTAGCGGGCTACGAGCAGTACTTC
-	TRBJ2-7	TRBV20-1	-	CSARYSAYEQYF	TGCAGTGCTAGGTACTCCGCCTACGAGCAGTACTTC
few	TRBJ2-3	TRBV18	-	CASSPNGAGGVTDTQYF	TGTGCCAGCTCACCGAATGGAGCGGGCGGTGTAACAGATACGCAGTATTTT
-	TRBJ2-4	TRBV28	TRBD2	CASSPGTSGALAKNIQYF	TGTGCCAGCAGTCCCGGGACTAGCGGCGCCCTAGCCAAAAACATTCAGTACTTC
few	TRBJ2-5	TRBV7-2	-	CASSFPGAKTQYF	TGTGCCAGCAGCTTCCCGGGGGCGAAGACCCAGTACTTC
many	TRBJ1-1	TRBV29-1	-	CSVEKDQRLNTEAFF	TGCAGCGTTGAGAAGGACCAGCGGCTGAACACTGAAGCTTTCTTT
-	TRBJ1-1	TRBV6-5	-	CASRRETVSMNTEAFF	TGTGCCAGCAGACGCGAGACAGTTAGCATGAACACTGAAGCTTTCTTT
few	TRBJ1-1	TRBV16	-	CASSQFGHEAFF	TGTGCCAGCAGCCAATTTGGCCATGAAGCTTTCTTT
few	TRBJ1-4	TRBV13	-	CASSFAGVGEKLFF	TGTGCCAGCAGCTTCGCAGGGGTCGGTGAAAAACTGTTTTTT
many	TRBJ2-1	TRBV12-3/TRBV12-4	TRBD2	CASSLEGLAGLEQFF	TGTGCCAGCAGTTTAGAGGGACTAGCGGGCCTTGAGCAGTTCTTC
many	TRBJ1-5	TRBV11-2	-	CASSLGGSSNQPQHF	TGTGCCAGCAGCCTAGGGGGGAGCAGCAATCAGCCCCAGCATTTT
many	TRBJ1-1	TRBV12-3/TRBV12-4	TRBD1	CASSSRWTGKNTEAFF	TGTGCCAGCAGTTCCCGATGGACAGGGAAGAACACTGAAGCTTTCTTT
many	TRBJ1-2	TRBV12-3/TRBV12-4	-	CASSITVGGRGGYTF	TGTGCCAGCAGCATCACAGTTGGGGGGCGCGGAGGCTACACCTTC
-	TRBJ2-1	TRBV4-3	-	CASSQDGLGGLGQFF	TGCGCCAGCAGCCAAGATGGGCTAGGGGGGCTGGGGCAGTTCTTC
many	TRBJ1-2	TRBV29-1	-	CSVGGSNYGYTF	TGCAGCGTTGGGGGATCTAACTATGGCTACACCTTC
many	TRBJ2-7	TRBV4-1	TRBD1	CASSQATGGSYEQYF	TGCGCCAGCAGCCAAGCTACAGGGGGATCCTACGAGCAGTACTTC
-	TRBJ1-5	TRBV2	-	CASSEAGRTGQPQHF	TGTGCCAGCAGTGAAGCTGGTAGAACCGGTCAGCCCCAGCATTTT
few	TRBJ2-1	TRBV3-1	-	CASSAYYNEQFF	TGTGCCAGCAGCGCCTATTACAATGAGCAGTTCTTC
-	TRBJ1-5	TRBV20-1	-	CSASEAAGDQPQHF	TGCAGTGCTTCGGAGGCGGCAGGGGATCAGCCCCAGCATTTT
many	TRBJ2-1	TRBV7-9	-	CASSSDPTSYNEQFF	TGTGCCAGCAGCTCGGACCCTACCTCCTACAATGAGCAGTTCTTC
-	TRBJ2-1	TRBV19	TRBD1	CASSIQTGVYNEQFF	TGTGCCAGTAGCATCCAGACAGGGGTCTACAATGAGCAGTTCTTC
few	TRBJ2-3	TRBV12-3/TRBV12-4	TRBD1	CASSFQGQGYTQYF	TGTGCCAGCAGTTTCCAGGGACAGGGATATACGCAGTATTTT
many	TRBJ1-2	TRBV19	TRBD1	CASSITGGRLDYGYTF	TGTGCCAGTAGTATCACAGGGGGACGTCTTGACTATGGCTACACCTTC
-	TRBJ2-7	TRBV10-3	-	CAISDGRLPLYEQYF	TGTGCCATCAGTGATGGCCGCCTTCCTCTCTACGAGCAGTACTTC
few	TRBJ2-6	TRBV10-3	-	CAISDSTALGANVLTF	TGTGCCATCAGTGACTCGACAGCTTTGGGGGCCAACGTCCTGACTTTC
many	TRBJ2-5	TRBV6-5	TRBD2	CASSYSAGRGETQYF	TGTGCCAGCAGTTACTCGGCAGGGAGGGGAGAGACCCAGTACTTC
many	TRBJ2-1	TRBV5-1	TRBD1	CASSLQTGYNEQFF	TGCGCCAGCAGCCTCCAGACAGGGTACAATGAGCAGTTCTTC
many	TRBJ2-1	TRBV30	-	CAWGRDPWQFF	TGTGCCTGGGGCCGGGACCCATGGCAGTTCTTC
many	TRBJ2-5	TRBV2	TRBD2	CASKVAGLQTQYF	TGTGCCAGCAAGGTAGCGGGATTACAGACCCAGTACTTC
few	TRBJ2-2	TRBV20-1	-	CSAPGQGRTSRNTGELFF	TGCAGTGCTCCTGGACAGGGAAGGACTAGCAGAAACACCGGGGAGCTGTTTTTT
few	TRBJ2-7	TRBV9	TRBD2	CASTPGGAGYEQYF	TGTGCCAGCACCCCCGGGGGGGCCGGATACGAGCAGTACTTC
-	TRBJ1-1	TRBV29-1	-	CSDGTNTEAFF	TGCAGCGACGGGACCAACACTGAAGCCTTCTTT
many	TRBJ1-6	TRBV9	-	CASSVDTASPLHF	TGTGCCAGCAGCGTAGATACAGCTTCACCCCTCCACTTT
few	TRBJ1-4	TRBV7-2	-	CASSPQQEKLFF	TGTGCCAGCAGCCCGCAACAGGAAAAACTGTTTTTT
many	TRBJ1-4	TRBV30	-	CAWSGEGGNEKLFF	TGTGCCTGGAGCGGTGAGGGGGGTAATGAAAAACTGTTTTTT
-	TRBJ1-3	TRBV6-5	-	CASRRSPGNTIYF	TGTGCCAGTCGCCGGTCACCTGGAAACACCATATATTTT
many	TRBJ2-1	TRBV20-1	-	CSARRPSNEQFF	TGCAGTGCTAGGAGGCCTAGCAATGAGCAGTTCTTC
-	TRBJ1-1	TRBV3-1	-	CASSSLRDTEAFF	TGTGCCAGCAGCTCCCTGCGAGACACTGAAGCTTTCTTT
few	TRBJ2-5	TRBV12-3/TRBV12-4	TRBD1	CASRRDRGEETQYF	TGTGCCAGCAGACGCGACAGGGGAGAGGAGACCCAGTACTTC
many	TRBJ2-5	TRBV3-1	TRBD1	CASPGGAEETQYF	TGTGCCAGCCCAGGGGGCGCAGAAGAGACCCAGTACTTC
once	TRBJ2-3	TRBV20-1	TRBD2	CSARGLASTDTQYF	TGCAGTGCTAGAGGACTAGCTAGCACAGATACGCAGTATTTT
many	TRBJ1-5	TRBV18	-	CASSAGTPNSNQPQHF	TGTGCCAGCTCTGCCGGGACGCCGAATAGCAATCAGCCCCAGCATTTT
many	TRBJ2-1	TRBV12-3/TRBV12-4	-	CASCHPGTNEQFF	TGTGCCAGCTGCCACCCCGGGACTAATGAGCAGTTCTTC